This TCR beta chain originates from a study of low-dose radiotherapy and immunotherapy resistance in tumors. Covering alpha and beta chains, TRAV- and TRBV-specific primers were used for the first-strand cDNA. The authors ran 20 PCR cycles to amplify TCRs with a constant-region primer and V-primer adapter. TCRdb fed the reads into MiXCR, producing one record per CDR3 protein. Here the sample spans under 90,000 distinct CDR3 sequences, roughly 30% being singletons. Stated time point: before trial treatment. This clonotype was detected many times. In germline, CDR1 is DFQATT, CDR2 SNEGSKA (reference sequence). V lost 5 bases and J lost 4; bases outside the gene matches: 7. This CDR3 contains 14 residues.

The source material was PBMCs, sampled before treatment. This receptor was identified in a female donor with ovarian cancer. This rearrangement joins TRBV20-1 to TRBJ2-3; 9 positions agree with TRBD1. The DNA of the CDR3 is TGCAGTGCTCAGGGACAGGGAAGCCCAGATACGCAGTATTTT. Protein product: CSAQGQGSPDTQYF.